This T cell receptor (beta chain) was identified during a study of breast tumors, draining lymph nodes, adjacent tissues. The germline gives CDR1 SNHLY, CDR2 FYNNEI. The V and J ends lost 2 bases and 0 bases, in that order; junction bases with no gene match: 10. This CDR3 is built from 18 residues. Findings of the study overall: The lymph node origin of tumor T cells was framed as consistent with a hypothesis, not demonstrated. Compared with basal-like, luminal-like tumors shared significantly more repertoire with nontumor tissue. Tumor TCR diversity was below lymph nodes but above nontumor tissue. Most tumor T cells seemingly derive from lymph node, then expand in tumor.

The lymph nodes were axillary draining lymph nodes from breast cancer patients. This clonotype was recorded at least ten times. The antigen is undetermined. One entry per CDR3 protein, called by TCRdb with MiXCR from the multiplex PCR reads. In the table there are tens of thousands of distinct CDR3 sequences, more than 25% of which are singletons. This TCR came from a female donor with breast cancer. Some clones in this sample may be carry-over from other donors' samples. Sequenced input: axillary lymph node tissue. The chain couples TRBV2 to TRBJ2-1; 7 bases are shared with TRBD2. The CDR3 reads CASSEIPSGGISYNEQFF. The CDR3 DNA reads as TGTGCCAGCAGTGAAATTCCTTCGGGGGGAATCTCCTACAATGAGCAGTTCTTC. Full variable domain (remainder filled in from reference TRBV2 and TRBJ2-1): EPEVTQTPSHQVTQMGQEVILRCVPISNHLYFYWYRQILGQKVEFLVSFYNNEISEKSEIFDDQFSVERPDGSNFTLKIRSTKLEDSAMYFCASSEIPSGGISYNEQFFGPGTRLTVL.